This T cell receptor (beta chain) appears in the sequencing data of a study of cytomegalovirus exposure and HLA in healthy donors. Germline V gene sequence: CDR1 SGHTA, CDR2 FQGNSA. V shed 5 bases and J 5 bases; nucleotides not matched to a gene: 9. This CDR3 spans 15 amino acids. Concerning this clone: The target antigen is unknown.

Primers: 60 Vbeta forward and 13 Jbeta reverse. Some clones are missing from TCRdb's copy, which holds only in-frame ones; the method was immunoSEQ multiplex PCR. The data hold approximately 150,000 clones, with 80% to 85% observed a single time. Whole-study results and caveats: According to a later analysis, most TCR beta chains associated with CMV appeared HLA-restricted.

Sequencing was done on a sample of PBMCs. V usage is TRBV7-2 and J usage is TRBJ2-5; TRBD1 aligns across 9 bases. The source is a human donor in good health. CDR3: CASSRSGQGSETQYF. CDR3 sequence (DNA): TGTGCCAGCAGCAGAAGCGGACAGGGGAGCGAGACCCAGTACTTC.